Sequencing of this T cell receptor beta chain was carried out in a study of T cell changes during pregnancy in multiple sclerosis. TCRdb's copy holds only in-frame clones and misses some; the assay was immunoSEQ multiplex PCR. Altogether roughly 33,000 clones are present, roughly nine tenths being singletons, with the ten largest covering roughly 2.8%. CDR3 length equals 15 residues. Trimming removed 4 bases from V and 1 base from J; junction bases left unmatched: 5. The receptor was derived from a female donor in good health, enrolled as a control in a pregnancy study. The chain combines TRBV23-1 with TRBJ2-7; TRBD1 aligns across 9 bases. TRBV23-1 is an ORF for which the function is uncertain. Sample: CD4+ T cells from peripheral blood mononuclear cells, taken in the third trimester of pregnancy. The CDR3 is CASSLRDRASYEQYF. The CDR3 coding sequence is TGCGCCAGCAGTCTCCGGGACAGGGCTTCCTACGAGCAGTACTTC.